This T cell receptor beta chain is from a study of shared clonotypes between healthy human individuals. The assay was immunoSEQ multiplex PCR, and TCRdb's table has in-frame clones only and misses some. The sample lists some 2,400,000 clones; approximately 96% were seen once. CDR1 and CDR2 from the germline V gene are MNHEY and SVGAGI. V trimming: 6 bases; J trimming: 6 bases; junction bases outside the gene matches: 4. The CDR3 loop spans 13 amino acids. The TCR originated in a man younger than 30 in good health. Sample: naive CD4+ T cells sorted from blood. Subset of the sample: CD45RA+ positively selected. The rearrangement joins TRBV6-5 to TRBJ2-2; TRBD1 matches at 7 bases. The CDR3 loop reads CASRPTGSGELFF. CDR3 coding DNA: TGTGCCAGCAGACCGACAGGGTCCGGGGAGCTGTTTTTT.